This TCR beta chain comes out of a study of blood T cell repertoires in COVID-19. Overall study: The origin of the acute and convalescent COVID-19 samples was the United States, Italy and Spain.

The CDR3 is 16 residues long. The ends lost 7 bases at V and 3 bases at J; junction bases unmatched: 11. Germline lookup yields CDR1 SNHLY and CDR2 FYNNEI. Some clones are missing from TCRdb's copy, which holds only in-frame ones; the method was immunoSEQ multiplex PCR. This sample has fewer than 65,000 clones, with about 81% found just once. This chain connects TRBV2 to TRBJ2-7, with 11 bases that match TRBD2. Sequencing was done on a sample of peripheral blood. The TCR sequence derives from a human donor in a cohort sampled during active COVID-19. This CDR3 is CASMGEGLAGGYEQYF. Written as DNA, the CDR3 is TGTGCCAGCATGGGGGAGGGGCTAGCGGGAGGCTACGAGCAGTACTTC.